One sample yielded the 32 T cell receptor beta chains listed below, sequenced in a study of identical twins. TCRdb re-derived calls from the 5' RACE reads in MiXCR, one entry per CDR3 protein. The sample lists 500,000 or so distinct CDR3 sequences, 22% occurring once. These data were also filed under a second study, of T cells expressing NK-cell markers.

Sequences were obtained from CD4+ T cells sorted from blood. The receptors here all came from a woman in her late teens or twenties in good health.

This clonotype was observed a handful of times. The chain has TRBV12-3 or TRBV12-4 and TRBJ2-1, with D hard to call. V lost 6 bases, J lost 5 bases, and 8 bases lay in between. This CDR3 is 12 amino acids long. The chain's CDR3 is CASSPANNEQFF. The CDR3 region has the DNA TGTGCCAGCAGCCCAGCGAACAATGAGCAGTTCTTC.

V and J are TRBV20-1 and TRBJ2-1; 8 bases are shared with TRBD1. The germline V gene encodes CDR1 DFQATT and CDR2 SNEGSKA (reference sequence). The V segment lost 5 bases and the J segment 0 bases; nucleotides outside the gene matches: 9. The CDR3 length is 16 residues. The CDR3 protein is CSASTHRGSSYNEQFF. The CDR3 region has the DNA TGCAGTGCTTCAACTCACAGGGGGAGCTCCTACAATGAGCAGTTCTTC.

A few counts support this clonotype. The chain's CDR3 is CASSLNQGARSDTQYF. In DNA form, the CDR3 reads TGCGCCAGCAGCTTGAATCAGGGGGCGCGTTCAGATACGCAGTATTTT. The chain uses TRBV5-1 and TRBJ2-3; 8 nucleotides align to TRBD1. This CDR3 contains 16 residues. The germline V gene encodes CDR1 SGHRS and CDR2 YFSETQ. J gave up 4 bases and V 1 base, and 8 bases lay outside the gene matches. Together with reference TRBV5-1 and TRBJ2-3, the CDR3 gives the full variable domain: KAGVTQTPRYLIKTRGQQVTLSCSPISGHRSVSWYQQTPGQGLQFLFEYFSETQRNKGNFPGRFSGRQFSNSRSEMNVSTLELGDSALYLCASSLNQGARSDTQYFGPGTRLTVL.

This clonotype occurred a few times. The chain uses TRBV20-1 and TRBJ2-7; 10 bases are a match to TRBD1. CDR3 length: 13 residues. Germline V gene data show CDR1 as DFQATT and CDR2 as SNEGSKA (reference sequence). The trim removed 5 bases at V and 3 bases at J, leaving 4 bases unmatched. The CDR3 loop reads CSASGTGDYEQYF. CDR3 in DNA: TGCAGTGCTTCCGGGACAGGGGACTACGAGCAGTACTTC.

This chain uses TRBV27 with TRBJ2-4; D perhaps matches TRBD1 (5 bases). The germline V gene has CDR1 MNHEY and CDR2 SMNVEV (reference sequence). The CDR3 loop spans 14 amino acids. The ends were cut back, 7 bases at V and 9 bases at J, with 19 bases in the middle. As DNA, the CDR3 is TGTGCCAGCATTGGGGCCAGCAGTCCCTTCATTCAGTACTTC. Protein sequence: CASIGASSPFIQYF.

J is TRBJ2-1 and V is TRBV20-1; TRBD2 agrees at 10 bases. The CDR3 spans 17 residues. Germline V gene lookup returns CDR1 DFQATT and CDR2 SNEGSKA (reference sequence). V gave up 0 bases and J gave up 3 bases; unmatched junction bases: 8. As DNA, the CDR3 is TGCAGTGCTAGAGATGGAACTAGCGGGGACCTCTACAATGAGCAGTTCTTC. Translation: CSARDGTSGDLYNEQFF.

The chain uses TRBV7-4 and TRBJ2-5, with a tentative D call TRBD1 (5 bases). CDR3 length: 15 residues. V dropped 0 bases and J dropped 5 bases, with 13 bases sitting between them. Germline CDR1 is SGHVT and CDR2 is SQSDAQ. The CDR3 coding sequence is TGTGCCAGCAGCTTAGCCAGGGCTTTGAGGGAGACCCAGTACTTC. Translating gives CASSLARALRETQYF.

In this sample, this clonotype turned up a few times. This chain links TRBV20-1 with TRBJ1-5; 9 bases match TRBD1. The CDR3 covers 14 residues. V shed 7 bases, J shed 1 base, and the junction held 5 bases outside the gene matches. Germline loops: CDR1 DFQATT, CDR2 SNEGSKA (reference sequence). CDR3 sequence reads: CSVSTGGSNQPQHF. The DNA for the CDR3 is TGCAGTGTTTCGACAGGGGGGAGCAATCAGCCCCAGCATTTT.

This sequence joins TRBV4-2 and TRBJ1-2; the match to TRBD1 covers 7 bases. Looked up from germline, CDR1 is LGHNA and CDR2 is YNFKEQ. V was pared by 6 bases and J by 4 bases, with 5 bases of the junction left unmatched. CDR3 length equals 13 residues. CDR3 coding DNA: TGTGCCAGCAGGCCAACAGGGGCCTATGGCTACACCTTC. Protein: CASRPTGAYGYTF.

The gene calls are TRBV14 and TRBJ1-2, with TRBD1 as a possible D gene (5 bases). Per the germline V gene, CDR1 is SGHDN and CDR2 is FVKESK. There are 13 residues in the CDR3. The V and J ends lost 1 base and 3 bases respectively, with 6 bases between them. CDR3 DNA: TGTGCCAGCAGCCAAGGGGACCACTATGGCTACACCTTC. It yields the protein CASSQGDHYGYTF.

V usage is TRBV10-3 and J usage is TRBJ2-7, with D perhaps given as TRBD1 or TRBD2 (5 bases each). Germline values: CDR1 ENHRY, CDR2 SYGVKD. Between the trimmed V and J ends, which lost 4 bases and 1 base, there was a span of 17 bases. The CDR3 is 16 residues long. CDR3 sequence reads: CAISVSPGRISYEQYF. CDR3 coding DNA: TGTGCCATCAGTGTGTCCCCGGGACGGATTTCCTACGAGCAGTACTTC.

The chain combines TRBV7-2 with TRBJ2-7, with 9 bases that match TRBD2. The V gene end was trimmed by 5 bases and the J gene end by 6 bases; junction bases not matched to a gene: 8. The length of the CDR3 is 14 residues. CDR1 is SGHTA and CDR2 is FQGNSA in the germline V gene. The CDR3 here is CASSPWTSVPEQYF. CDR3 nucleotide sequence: TGTGCCAGCAGCCCCTGGACTAGCGTCCCCGAGCAGTACTTC. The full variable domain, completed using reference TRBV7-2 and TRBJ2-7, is GAGVSQSPSNKVTEKGKDVELRCDPISGHTALYWYRQSLGQGLEFLIYFQGNSAPDKSGLPSDRFSAERTGGSVSTLTIQRTQQEDSAVYLCASSPWTSVPEQYFGPGTRLTVT.

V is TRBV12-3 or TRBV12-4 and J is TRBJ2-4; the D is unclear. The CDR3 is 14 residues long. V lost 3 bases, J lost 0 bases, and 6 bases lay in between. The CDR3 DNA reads TGTGCCAGCAGTTTGACCCAAGCCAAAAACATTCAGTACTTC. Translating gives CASSLTQAKNIQYF.

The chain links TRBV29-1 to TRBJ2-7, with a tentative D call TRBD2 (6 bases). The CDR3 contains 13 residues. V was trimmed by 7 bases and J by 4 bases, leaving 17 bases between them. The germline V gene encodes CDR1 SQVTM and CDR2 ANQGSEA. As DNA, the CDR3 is TGCAGCGCTGGGCGTGGTAGCGGATACGAGCAGTACTTC. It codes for CSAGRGSGYEQYF.

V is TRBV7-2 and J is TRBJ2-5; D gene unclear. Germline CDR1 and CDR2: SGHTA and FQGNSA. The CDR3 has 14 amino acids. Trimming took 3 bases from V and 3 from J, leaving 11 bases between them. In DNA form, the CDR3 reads TGTGCCAGCAGCTTTAATGGGAAGAAAGAGACCCAGTACTTC. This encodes CASSFNGKKETQYF.

In nucleotides, the CDR3 is TGCAGTGCAACCGGAGAGACTAGCGGGTTGGGGGATACGCAGTATTTT. Its translation is CSATGETSGLGDTQYF. V and J are TRBV20-1 and TRBJ2-3; 10 bases are a match to TRBD2. The junction had 15 bases not matched to a gene; V was cut back by 6 bases and J by 6 bases. CDR1 DFQATT and CDR2 SNEGSKA come from the germline V gene (reference sequence). The CDR3 is 16 residues long.

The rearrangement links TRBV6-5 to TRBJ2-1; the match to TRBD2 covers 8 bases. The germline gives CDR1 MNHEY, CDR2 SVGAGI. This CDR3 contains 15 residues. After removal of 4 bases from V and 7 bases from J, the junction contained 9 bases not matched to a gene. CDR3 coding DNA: TGTGCCAGCAGTTTCCCGGGGGGGCCCAAGAATGAGCAGTTCTTC. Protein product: CASSFPGGPKNEQFF.

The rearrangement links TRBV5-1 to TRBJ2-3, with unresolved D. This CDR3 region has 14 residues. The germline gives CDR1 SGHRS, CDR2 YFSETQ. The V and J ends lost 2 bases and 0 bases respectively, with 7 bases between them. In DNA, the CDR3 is TGCGCCAGCAGCTTTCAGGAGAGCACAGATACGCAGTATTTT. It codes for CASSFQESTDTQYF.

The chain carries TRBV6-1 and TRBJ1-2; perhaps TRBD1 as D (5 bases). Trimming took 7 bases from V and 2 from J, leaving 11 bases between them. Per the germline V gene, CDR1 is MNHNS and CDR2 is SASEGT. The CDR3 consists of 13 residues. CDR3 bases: TGTGCCAGCAAGGGGACGGGGAACTATGGCTACACCTTC. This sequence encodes CASKGTGNYGYTF.

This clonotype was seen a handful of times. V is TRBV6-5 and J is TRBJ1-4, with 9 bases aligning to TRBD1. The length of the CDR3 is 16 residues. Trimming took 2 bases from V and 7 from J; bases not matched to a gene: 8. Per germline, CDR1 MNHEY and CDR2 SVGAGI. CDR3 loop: CASSYRGGTGSEKLFF. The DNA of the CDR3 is TGTGCCAGCAGTTACCGGGGGGGGACAGGGAGTGAAAAACTGTTTTTT.

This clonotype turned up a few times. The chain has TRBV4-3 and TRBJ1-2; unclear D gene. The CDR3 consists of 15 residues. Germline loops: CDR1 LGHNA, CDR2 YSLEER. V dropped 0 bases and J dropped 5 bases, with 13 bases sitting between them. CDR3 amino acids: CASSQDAGILYGYTF. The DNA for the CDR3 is TGCGCCAGCAGCCAAGATGCGGGGATCCTTTATGGCTACACCTTC.

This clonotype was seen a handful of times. The CDR3 protein is CASSETSRRYTEAFF. The CDR3 nucleotides are TGTGCCAGCAGTGAAACGTCCCGGAGGTACACTGAAGCTTTCTTT. This rearrangement joins TRBV2 to TRBJ1-1; no clear D gene. V lost 2 bases, J lost 3 bases, and 13 bases lay in between. This CDR3 contains 15 residues. Germline V gene data show CDR1 as SNHLY and CDR2 as FYNNEI.

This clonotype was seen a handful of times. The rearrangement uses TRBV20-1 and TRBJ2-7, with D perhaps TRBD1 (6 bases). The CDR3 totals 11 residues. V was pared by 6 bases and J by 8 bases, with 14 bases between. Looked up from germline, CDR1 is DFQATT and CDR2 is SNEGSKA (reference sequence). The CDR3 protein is CSAKRQGKQYF. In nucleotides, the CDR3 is TGCAGTGCCAAAAGGCAGGGGAAGCAGTACTTC.

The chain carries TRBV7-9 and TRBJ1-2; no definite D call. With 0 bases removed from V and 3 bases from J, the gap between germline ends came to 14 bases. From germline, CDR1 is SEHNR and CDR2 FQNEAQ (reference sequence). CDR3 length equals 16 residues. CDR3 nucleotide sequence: TGTGCCAGCAGCTTAGCGTGGGAAGGTACTGACTATGGCTACACCTTC. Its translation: CASSLAWEGTDYGYTF.

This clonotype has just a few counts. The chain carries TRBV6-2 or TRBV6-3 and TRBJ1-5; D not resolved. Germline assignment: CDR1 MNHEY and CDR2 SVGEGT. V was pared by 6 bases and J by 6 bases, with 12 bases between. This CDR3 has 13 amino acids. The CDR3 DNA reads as TGTGCCAGCAGCAACCAAGCGGGTCAGCCCCAGCATTTT. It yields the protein CASSNQAGQPQHF.

The CDR3 nucleotides read TGCAGTGCTCGCGGGCCCAACACAGATACGCAGTATTTT. It codes for CSARGPNTDTQYF. The chain is built from TRBV20-1 and TRBJ2-3; tentative D call: TRBD2 (5 bases). Germline CDR1 is DFQATT and CDR2 is SNEGSKA (reference sequence). V gave up 5 bases and J gave up 2 bases, with 11 bases separating them. This CDR3 has 13 amino acids.

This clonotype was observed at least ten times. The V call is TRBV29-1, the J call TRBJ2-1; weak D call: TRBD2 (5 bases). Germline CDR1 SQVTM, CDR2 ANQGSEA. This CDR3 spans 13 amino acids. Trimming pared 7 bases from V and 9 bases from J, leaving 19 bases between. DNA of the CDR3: TGCAGCGATACTCCTAATCTAGCCAGTGAGCAGTTCTTC. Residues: CSDTPNLASEQFF.

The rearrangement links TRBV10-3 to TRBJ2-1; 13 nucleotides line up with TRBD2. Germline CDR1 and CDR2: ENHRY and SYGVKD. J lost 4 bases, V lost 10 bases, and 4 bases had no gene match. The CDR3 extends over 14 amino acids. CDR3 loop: CATTSGGVYNEQFF. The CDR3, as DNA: TGTGCCACCACTAGCGGGGGGGTTTACAATGAGCAGTTCTTC.

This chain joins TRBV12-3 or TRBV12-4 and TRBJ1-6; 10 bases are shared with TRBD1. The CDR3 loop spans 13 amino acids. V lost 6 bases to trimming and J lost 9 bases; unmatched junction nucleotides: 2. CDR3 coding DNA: TGTGCCAGCAGCCGGGACAGGGGTTCACCCCTCCACTTT. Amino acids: CASSRDRGSPLHF.

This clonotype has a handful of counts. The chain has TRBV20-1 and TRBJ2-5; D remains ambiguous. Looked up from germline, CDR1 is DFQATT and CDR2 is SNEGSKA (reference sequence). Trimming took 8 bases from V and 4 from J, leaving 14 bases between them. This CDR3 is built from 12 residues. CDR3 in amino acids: CSTWGSSETQYF. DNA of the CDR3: TGCAGTACATGGGGAAGTTCAGAGACCCAGTACTTC.

CDR3 sequence reads: CSATGRTRYNEQFF. The CDR3 nucleotides are TGCAGTGCTACCGGCCGGACCCGCTACAATGAGCAGTTCTTC. This chain links TRBV20-1 with TRBJ2-1; D not certain. Germline V gene lookup returns CDR1 DFQATT and CDR2 SNEGSKA (reference sequence). Trimming pared 4 bases from V and 3 bases from J, leaving 13 bases between. The CDR3 has 14 amino acids.

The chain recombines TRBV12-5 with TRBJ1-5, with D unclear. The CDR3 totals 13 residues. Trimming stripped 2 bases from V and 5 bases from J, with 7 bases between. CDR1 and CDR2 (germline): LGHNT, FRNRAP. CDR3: CASGLRADQPQHF. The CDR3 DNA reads TGTGCTAGTGGTTTGAGGGCTGATCAGCCCCAGCATTTT.